Each of the 24 T cell receptor beta chains below was sequenced from the same sample in a study of cytomegalovirus exposure and HLA in healthy donors. In the PCR, 60 Vbeta and 13 Jbeta primers were used. Assay used: immunoSEQ multiplex PCR; TCRdb lists only in-frame clones, some missing. The data hold about 200,000 clones, with about 13% observed a single time. Sequences were obtained from PBMCs. The receptors come from a man between 45 and 60 years old in good health and CMV-seropositive.

The V gene is TRBV7-2, the J gene TRBJ1-5; D might be TRBD1 (5 bases). The CDR3 is made up of 15 amino acids. Trimming removed 0 bases from V and 7 bases from J, with 13 bases in between. Germline V lookup: CDR1 SGHTA, CDR2 FQGNSA. The CDR3 is CASSLARGSWQPQHF. The CDR3 DNA sequence: TGTGCCAGCAGCTTAGCGCGGGGCTCGTGGCAGCCCCAGCATTTT.

This chain connects TRBV5-1 to TRBJ2-7; TRBD2 matches at 8 bases. The CDR3 loop spans 15 amino acids. Per the germline V gene, CDR1 is SGHRS and CDR2 is YFSETQ. The junction had 5 bases not matched to a gene; V was cut back by 0 bases and J by 3 bases. CDR3 protein: CASSLEPGRVYEQYV. The CDR3 region has the DNA TGCGCCAGCAGCTTGGAACCCGGGAGGGTCTACGAGCAGTACGTC.

This clone was counted between two and nine times. The chain recombines TRBV30 with TRBJ2-5, with TRBD1 identical over 11 bases. Trimming removed 3 bases from V and 4 bases from J; junction bases left unmatched: 1. In germline, CDR1 is GTSNPN, CDR2 SVGIG (reference sequence). The CDR3 loop spans 13 amino acids. CDR3 sequence reads: CAWRGTGGETQYF. CDR3 nucleotide sequence: TGTGCCTGGAGGGGGACAGGGGGAGAGACCCAGTACTTC.

This clone came up a few times. The chain has TRBV6-1 and TRBJ2-7; possibly TRBD2 for D (6 bases). CDR1 MNHNS and CDR2 SASEGT come from the germline V gene. Trimming took 8 bases from V and 2 from J, leaving 13 bases between them. This CDR3 is built from 13 residues. The CDR3, as DNA: TGTGCCAGCGTTGCGGGGCTCCCCTACGAGCAGTACGTC. Protein product: CASVAGLPYEQYV.

V and J are TRBV5-1 and TRBJ2-3; 10 bases match TRBD2. This CDR3 comprises 14 residues. Germline CDR1 is SGHRS and CDR2 is YFSETQ. V shed 6 bases and J 6 bases; nucleotides not matched to a gene: 7. CDR3 protein: CASTSGGVDDTQYF. The CDR3 DNA reads TGCGCCAGCACTAGCGGGGGCGTGGACGATACGCAGTATTTT.

This chain joins TRBV20-1 and TRBJ2-1; 9 nucleotides agree with TRBD1. The CDR3 consists of 11 residues. The germline gives CDR1 DFQATT, CDR2 SNEGSKA (reference sequence). With V trimmed by 8 bases and J by 8 bases, 4 bases remained unmatched. The CDR3 DNA is TGCAGTAGACAGGGGGGCGATGAGCAGTTCTTC. This encodes CSRQGGDEQFF.

The chain is built from TRBV18 and TRBJ2-5; D remains ambiguous. The CDR3 runs to 13 residues. CDR1 is KGHSH, CDR2 LQKENI, per germline. The germline V and J ends were trimmed by 2 bases and 2 bases, with 6 bases remaining between them. The CDR3 nucleotides read TGTGCCAGCTCACCAACTCGGCAAGAGACCCAGTACTTC. Translated: CASSPTRQETQYF. The full variable domain, with the rest looked up from reference TRBV18 and TRBJ2-5, is NAGVMQNPRHLVRRRGQEARLRCSPMKGHSHVYWYRQLPEEGLKFMVYLQKENIIDESGMPKERFSAEFPKEGPSILRIQQVVRGDSAAYFCASSPTRQETQYFGPGTRLLVL.

The V gene is TRBV10-3, the J gene TRBJ1-2; D is possibly TRBD1 (6 bases). CDR3 length equals 16 residues. V was shortened by 0 bases and J by 3 bases, with 14 bases between the two germline ends. Germline CDR1 ENHRY, CDR2 SYGVKD. CDR3 DNA sequence: TGTGCCATCAGTGAGTCTGGGGCAGAGGGGGACTATGGCTACACCTTC. Encoded protein: CAISESGAEGDYGYTF.

The V gene is TRBV6-1, the J gene TRBJ1-4; 11 nucleotides agree with TRBD1. The V segment lost 7 bases and the J segment 7 bases; nucleotides outside the gene matches: 5. Germline CDR1 reads MNHNS; CDR2 reads SASEGT. The CDR3 is 14 residues long. The chain's CDR3 is CASKTGTGGEKLFF. CDR3 DNA: TGTGCCAGCAAGACCGGGACAGGGGGTGAAAAACTGTTTTTT.

This clone has more than one count but fewer than ten. V gene TRBV29-1 combines with J gene TRBJ1-1; no reliable D call. This CDR3 is built from 14 residues. V was cut by 4 bases and J by 4 bases, with 16 bases left in between. CDR1 and CDR2 (germline): SQVTM, ANQGSEA. CDR3 protein: CSVVFGFGGTEAFF. CDR3 coding DNA: TGCAGCGTTGTTTTCGGGTTCGGAGGCACTGAAGCTTTCTTT. Full variable domain (rest looked up from reference TRBV29-1 and TRBJ1-1): SAVISQKPSRDICQRGTSLTIQCQVDSQVTMMFWYRQQPGQSLTLIATANQGSEATYESGFVIDKFPISRPNLTFSTLTVSNMSPEDSSIYLCSVVFGFGGTEAFFGQGTRLTVV.

This clone was picked up a small number of times. The chain couples TRBV5-1 to TRBJ1-2; TRBD1 aligns across 10 bases. The CDR3 is 16 amino acids. Germline V gene data show CDR1 as SGHRS and CDR2 as YFSETQ. J lost 4 bases, V lost 4 bases, and 10 bases had no gene match. In nucleotides, the CDR3 is TGCGCCAGCAGCCCCAACGCCGGGACAGGGGTCTATGGCTACACCTTC. As protein: CASSPNAGTGVYGYTF.

The gene calls are TRBV6-5 and TRBJ1-2; 7 bases agree with TRBD1. CDR3 size: 14 residues. The ends lost 5 bases at V and 2 bases at J; junction bases unmatched: 5. From germline, CDR1 is MNHEY and CDR2 SVGAGI. Written as DNA, the CDR3 is TGTGCCAGCAGTACCGGACAGGAGAACTATGGCTACACCTTC. This encodes CASSTGQENYGYTF.

This clone occurred a few times. CDR3 residues: CASSPRTGNQPQHF. In DNA, the CDR3 is TGTGCCAGCAGTCCCCGGACAGGCAATCAGCCCCAGCATTTT. V is TRBV27 and J is TRBJ1-5; the D gene is possibly TRBD1 (6 bases). Germline V gene data show CDR1 as MNHEY and CDR2 as SMNVEV (reference sequence). Trimming removed 5 bases at V and 2 bases at J, with 10 bases between. This CDR3 has 14 amino acids.

V usage is TRBV18 and J usage is TRBJ1-5; maybe TRBD1 (5 bases). Trimming stripped 3 bases from V and 1 base from J, with 16 bases between. This CDR3 has 17 amino acids. Germline-derived CDR1 and CDR2 are KGHSH and LQKENI. The CDR3 nucleotides read TGTGCCAGCTCACCGGCAGGGTGGGAGGTAAGCAATCAGCCCCAGCATTTT. Translating gives CASSPAGWEVSNQPQHF.

This clone was observed a handful of times. This sequence joins TRBV28 and TRBJ1-4; D gene uncertain. Germline V CDR1 and CDR2: MDHEN, SYDVKM. V was shortened by 5 bases and J by 5 bases, with 15 bases between the two germline ends. This CDR3 has 15 amino acids. This CDR3 is CASSGQTLGNEKLFF. CDR3 in DNA: TGTGCCAGCAGTGGGCAGACCCTGGGCAATGAAAAACTGTTTTTT. Full variable domain (outside the CDR3, taken from reference TRBV28 and TRBJ1-4): DVKVTQSSRYLVKRTGEKVFLECVQDMDHENMFWYRQDPGLGLRLIYFSYDVKMKEKGDIPEGYSVSREKKERFSLILESASTNQTSMYLCASSGQTLGNEKLFFGSGTQLSVL.

This clone was counted between two and nine times. At one boundary the junction diverges from the germline segment, which might be a read error. The chain is built from TRBV19 and TRBJ1-5; the D gene is possibly TRBD1 (6 bases). The CDR3 totals 15 residues. The V gene's germline CDR1 is LNHDA and CDR2 SQIVND (reference sequence). DNA for the CDR3: TGTGCCAGTAGTGTAGATCGAGGGGGAGAACAGCCCCAGCATTTT. It encodes CASSVDRGGEQPQHF.

The chain carries TRBV9 and TRBJ2-1; TRBD1 aligns across 9 bases. Germline V gene sequence: CDR1 SGDLS, CDR2 YYNGEE. The CDR3 consists of 15 residues. V was pared by 3 bases and J by 7 bases, with 8 bases of the junction left unmatched. CDR3 sequence reads: CASSGTGGAWNEQFF. CDR3 sequence (DNA): TGTGCCAGCAGCGGCACAGGGGGCGCATGGAATGAGCAGTTCTTC.

This clone has a handful of counts. The CDR3 DNA reads as TGTGCCAGCAGTGACACCTATAATTCACCCCTCCACTTT. It encodes CASSDTYNSPLHF. This rearrangement joins TRBV25-1 to TRBJ1-6; D not resolved. The V and J ends lost 3 bases and 2 bases respectively, with 2 bases between them. CDR3 size: 13 residues. Per the germline V gene, CDR1 is MGHDK and CDR2 is SYGVNS.

This chain links TRBV7-9 with TRBJ1-2; D is possibly TRBD1 (6 bases). The CDR3 spans 14 residues. Germline V CDR1 and CDR2: SEHNR, FQNEAQ (reference sequence). V was shortened by 5 bases and J by 2 bases, with 12 bases between the two germline ends. CDR3 amino acids: CASSASGTNYGYTF. The CDR3 DNA follows: TGTGCCAGCAGCGCATCCGGGACAAACTATGGCTACACCTTC.

This clone was recorded once. This chain uses TRBV27 with TRBJ2-7; 12 nucleotides agree with TRBD2. This CDR3 is built from 15 residues. Germline-derived CDR1 and CDR2 are MNHEY and SMNVEV (reference sequence). The V gene end was trimmed by 4 bases and the J gene end by 7 bases; junction bases not matched to a gene: 8. The CDR3 is CASSSLAGGPGEQYV. CDR3 bases: TGTGCCAGCAGTTCCCTAGCGGGGGGGCCTGGAGAGCAGTACGTC.

The sample holds a few counts of this clone. The chain employs TRBV7-6 and TRBJ2-5; tentatively, D is TRBD1 (6 bases). V lost 0 bases, J lost 1 base, and 12 bases lay in between. CDR3 size: 16 residues. Per germline, CDR1 SGHVS and CDR2 FNYEAQ. As DNA, the CDR3 is TGTGCCAGCAGCTTAGCGTTAAGGGGGACCCAAGAGACCCAGTACTTC. It encodes CASSLALRGTQETQYF.

This clone was recorded a few times. The CDR3 DNA follows: TGCGCCAGCAGCCAAATTCAGGGGATTCAGCCCCAGCATTTT. It yields the protein CASSQIQGIQPQHF. The J gene is TRBJ1-5, the V gene TRBV4-1; D is possibly TRBD1 (6 bases). CDR3 length: 14 amino acids. Trimming pared 2 bases from V and 6 bases from J, leaving 11 bases between. Germline V gives CDR1 MGHRA, CDR2 YSYEKL.

This clone was seen only a few times. The chain uses TRBV19 and TRBJ1-6; D possibly corresponds to TRBD1 (5 bases). The CDR3 sequence is 15 residues long. Trimming pared 6 bases from V and 1 base from J, leaving 10 bases between. The germline gives CDR1 LNHDA, CDR2 SQIVND (reference sequence). CDR3 in amino acids: CASRAGNSYNSPLHF. The DNA of the CDR3 is TGTGCCAGTAGGGCAGGGAATTCCTATAATTCACCCCTCCACTTT.

This clone was counted a single time. The V and J genes are TRBV7-2 and TRBJ2-1; TRBD2 matches 9 bases. The CDR3 runs to 17 residues. The germline V gene has CDR1 SGHTA and CDR2 FQGNSA. V dropped 2 bases and J dropped 0; count of bases not matched to a gene: 5. The CDR3: CASSLYKRGVSYNEQFF. Written as DNA, the CDR3 is TGTGCCAGCAGCTTATACAAGCGGGGGGTCTCCTACAATGAGCAGTTCTTC.